The rows below give T cell receptor beta chains drawn from one sample of a study of blood T cell repertoires in COVID-19. TCRdb's copy holds only in-frame clones and misses some; the assay was immunoSEQ multiplex PCR. This sample yields 200,000 to 300,000 clones, of which 80% to 90% are seen a single time; 3.7% belongs to the top ten. The sequenced sample consisted of peripheral blood. These receptors all stem from a woman aged 40 to 50 with acute or convalescent COVID-19. Each CDR3 is given with its conserved first and last residue. The D gene is left open where the match is weak. Clone size is shown for a subset of rows, as once, few, many or a class of expanded clone.

abundance: -; v_gene: TRBV15; j_gene: TRBJ2-5; d_gene: TRBD1; CDR3nt: TGTGCCACCAGCAGACGACAGGGGTGGCGGGAGACCCAGTACTTC; CDR3aa: CATSRRQGWRETQYF
abundance: -; v_gene: TRBV6-4; j_gene: TRBJ2-2; d_gene: TRBD2; CDR3nt: TGTGCCAGCAGTGAACTTCGCGGGGGGGCCGGTACCGGGGAGCTGTTTTTT; CDR3aa: CASSELRGGAGTGELFF
abundance: -; v_gene: TRBV7-2; j_gene: TRBJ1-1; d_gene: -; CDR3nt: TGTGCCAGCAGCCTCCGACTTGTAGCTTTCTTT; CDR3aa: CASSLRLVAFF
abundance: -; v_gene: TRBV6-5; j_gene: TRBJ2-6; d_gene: TRBD2; CDR3nt: TGTACCGCGGGGGGGGACGCTGGGGCCAACGTCCTGACTTTC; CDR3aa: CTAGGDAGANVLTF
abundance: -; v_gene: TRBV5-5; j_gene: TRBJ2-5; d_gene: -; CDR3nt: TGTGCCAGCAGCATAGCCCTAGAGACCCAGTACTTC; CDR3aa: CASSIALETQYF
abundance: -; v_gene: TRBV5-1; j_gene: TRBJ1-1; d_gene: -; CDR3nt: TGCGCCAGCAGCTTGAGCGGGGTTAACACTGAAGCTTTCTTT; CDR3aa: CASSLSGVNTEAFF
abundance: -; v_gene: TRBV14; j_gene: TRBJ2-5; d_gene: -; CDR3nt: TGTGCCAGCAGTCCCATAGGGACGGGGGCCCAGTACTTC; CDR3aa: CASSPIGTGAQYF
abundance: -; v_gene: TRBV4-1; j_gene: TRBJ2-1; d_gene: -; CDR3nt: TGCGCCAGCAGCCATCCGGGCCGGGACTTAAACTACAATGAGCAGTTCTTC; CDR3aa: CASSHPGRDLNYNEQFF
abundance: -; v_gene: TRBV30; j_gene: TRBJ2-3; d_gene: -; CDR3nt: TGTGCCTGGACCCTAGGCAGCCTCCCAGATACGCAGTATTTT; CDR3aa: CAWTLGSLPDTQYF
abundance: -; v_gene: TRBV27; j_gene: TRBJ1-2; d_gene: TRBD1; CDR3nt: TGTGCCAGCAGTTTAACCGGGACAGGGGCAGGCTACACCTTC; CDR3aa: CASSLTGTGAGYTF
abundance: -; v_gene: TRBV10-3; j_gene: TRBJ2-1; d_gene: -; CDR3nt: TGTGCCATCAGATCCCCAGGAAGCAATGAGCAGTTCTTC; CDR3aa: CAIRSPGSNEQFF
abundance: once; v_gene: TRBV6-2/TRBV6-3; j_gene: TRBJ2-2; d_gene: TRBD2; CDR3nt: TGTGCCAGCAGTTACGGGGGGGGACTAGGAGCAACCGGGGAGCTGTTTTTT; CDR3aa: CASSYGGGLGATGELFF
abundance: few; v_gene: TRBV27; j_gene: TRBJ1-6; d_gene: TRBD1; CDR3nt: TGTGCCAGCAAAACCATGACAGGGGGGGATTCACCCCTCCACTTT; CDR3aa: CASKTMTGGDSPLHF
abundance: -; v_gene: TRBV6-5; j_gene: TRBJ2-3; d_gene: -; CDR3nt: TGTGCCAGCAACCCCAGCGGGCGAATCACAGATACGCAGTATTTT; CDR3aa: CASNPSGRITDTQYF
abundance: -; v_gene: TRBV4-1; j_gene: TRBJ1-6; d_gene: -; CDR3nt: TGCGCCAGCAGCCCGTACCTCCAGGATAGGTCACCCCTCCACTTT; CDR3aa: CASSPYLQDRSPLHF
abundance: -; v_gene: TRBV6-6; j_gene: TRBJ1-2; d_gene: -; CDR3nt: TGTGCCAGCAGACTTACGAGCGCTTATGGCTACACCTTC; CDR3aa: CASRLTSAYGYTF
abundance: few; v_gene: TRBV28; j_gene: TRBJ1-2; d_gene: -; CDR3nt: TGTGCCAGCAGGATACCCGTCCCACGGTGGGGGGAGGGCTACACCTTC; CDR3aa: CASRIPVPRWGEGYTF
abundance: -; v_gene: TRBV23-1; j_gene: TRBJ1-1; d_gene: -; CDR3nt: TGCGCCAGCAGTAACGGTGAAGCTTTCTTT; CDR3aa: CASSNGEAFF
abundance: -; v_gene: TRBV3-1/TRBV3-2; j_gene: TRBJ2-4; d_gene: TRBD2; CDR3nt: TGTGCCAGCAGATCTAGCGGGGGGGGTCCCAAAAACATTCAGTACTTC; CDR3aa: CASRSSGGGPKNIQYF
abundance: -; v_gene: TRBV20-1; j_gene: TRBJ1-4; d_gene: -; CDR3nt: TGCAGTGCTAGTTTAGGGACAAGTAATGAAAAACTGTTTTTT; CDR3aa: CSASLGTSNEKLFF
abundance: -; v_gene: TRBV2; j_gene: TRBJ1-5; d_gene: TRBD1; CDR3nt: TGTGCCAGCAATAATCAGGGGGGCTACAATCAGCCCCAGCATTTT; CDR3aa: CASNNQGGYNQPQHF
abundance: -; v_gene: TRBV29-1; j_gene: TRBJ1-1; d_gene: -; CDR3nt: TGCAGCGTTGAAGTGACAGTGAACACTGAAGCTTTCTTT; CDR3aa: CSVEVTVNTEAFF
abundance: -; v_gene: TRBV4-1; j_gene: TRBJ2-1; d_gene: -; CDR3nt: TGCGCCAGCAGCCAAGTTGTGGGGGGGGCCTTCAATGAGCAGTTCTTC; CDR3aa: CASSQVVGGAFNEQFF
abundance: -; v_gene: TRBV6-5; j_gene: TRBJ2-1; d_gene: TRBD2; CDR3nt: TGTGCCAGCGGACGGGGGGACTCCTACAATGAGCAGTTCTTC; CDR3aa: CASGRGDSYNEQFF
abundance: -; v_gene: TRBV6-2/TRBV6-3; j_gene: TRBJ2-5; d_gene: TRBD2; CDR3nt: TGTGCCAGCAGTTACGAGCGGGGGCGGGAGACCCAGTACTTC; CDR3aa: CASSYERGRETQYF
abundance: -; v_gene: TRBV13; j_gene: TRBJ1-4; d_gene: -; CDR3nt: TGTGCCAGCAGCGCCAGGCTCGGCTACCCTGAAAAACTGTTTTTT; CDR3aa: CASSARLGYPEKLFF
abundance: once; v_gene: TRBV7-2; j_gene: TRBJ2-2; d_gene: TRBD2; CDR3nt: TGTGCCAGCAGCAGGAGCGGGGCGAACACCGGGGAGCTGTTTTTT; CDR3aa: CASSRSGANTGELFF
abundance: -; v_gene: TRBV18; j_gene: TRBJ1-3; d_gene: TRBD1; CDR3nt: TGTGCCAGCTCACCGGACAGGGACGGAAACACCATATATTTT; CDR3aa: CASSPDRDGNTIYF
abundance: -; v_gene: TRBV5-4; j_gene: TRBJ2-2; d_gene: -; CDR3nt: TGTGCCAGCATGGCAGGGGCGGTGACCGGGGAGCTGTTTTTT; CDR3aa: CASMAGAVTGELFF
abundance: -; v_gene: TRBV11-2; j_gene: TRBJ2-1; d_gene: -; CDR3nt: TGTGCCAGCACCCCCCCCAACAATGAGCAGTTCTTC; CDR3aa: CASTPPNNEQFF
abundance: -; v_gene: TRBV30; j_gene: TRBJ2-1; d_gene: TRBD1; CDR3nt: TGTGCCTGGAGTGTACAGGGGGCGGCTGAGCAGTTCTTC; CDR3aa: CAWSVQGAAEQFF
abundance: -; v_gene: TRBV7-3; j_gene: TRBJ1-6; d_gene: -; CDR3nt: TGTGCCAGCAGCTCAAGGACTGATTCACCCCTCCACTTT; CDR3aa: CASSSRTDSPLHF
abundance: -; v_gene: TRBV5-1; j_gene: TRBJ2-3; d_gene: -; CDR3nt: TGCGCCAGCAGCTTGGGGACGGCGGGGACCGGAACAGATACGCAGTATTTT; CDR3aa: CASSLGTAGTGTDTQYF
abundance: -; v_gene: TRBV19; j_gene: TRBJ1-1; d_gene: -; CDR3nt: TGTGCCAGTAGTATAGGTGGGGCAGGAAGTACTGAAGCTTTCTTT; CDR3aa: CASSIGGAGSTEAFF
abundance: -; v_gene: TRBV2; j_gene: TRBJ2-6; d_gene: TRBD1; CDR3nt: TGTGCCAGCAGTCCGACAGGGGAGAGTGGGGCCAACGTCCTGACTTTC; CDR3aa: CASSPTGESGANVLTF
abundance: few; v_gene: TRBV6-1; j_gene: TRBJ1-1; d_gene: -; CDR3nt: TGTGCCAGCAGTGAAGGGGGCAGCTATATGAACACTGAAGCTTTCTTT; CDR3aa: CASSEGGSYMNTEAFF
abundance: -; v_gene: TRBV19; j_gene: TRBJ2-1; d_gene: -; CDR3nt: TGTGCCAGTAGTATAGATTTAAGGGGTTGGGTCTACAATGAGCAGTTCTTC; CDR3aa: CASSIDLRGWVYNEQFF
abundance: -; v_gene: TRBV7-2; j_gene: TRBJ1-4; d_gene: -; CDR3nt: TGTGCCAGCAGCTTCGGGGGTGGGGAAAAACTGTTTTTT; CDR3aa: CASSFGGGEKLFF
abundance: -; v_gene: TRBV6-5; j_gene: TRBJ1-1; d_gene: -; CDR3nt: TGTGCCAGCACTTTGACAGTGGACGAGGCTGAAGCTTTCTTT; CDR3aa: CASTLTVDEAEAFF
abundance: once; v_gene: TRBV14; j_gene: TRBJ1-3; d_gene: -; CDR3nt: TGTGCCAGCAGCCAAGACAGGTCCTCTGGAAACACCATATATTTT; CDR3aa: CASSQDRSSGNTIYF
abundance: once; v_gene: TRBV9; j_gene: TRBJ1-3; d_gene: TRBD1; CDR3nt: TGTGCCAGCAGCGTAGAGGCTCTAGACAGGGCGCTTGGAAACACCATATATTTT; CDR3aa: CASSVEALDRALGNTIYF
abundance: -; v_gene: TRBV5-4; j_gene: TRBJ1-1; d_gene: -; CDR3nt: TGTGCCAGCAGCTTGAAGGGGGGGGAGGCCTGGAAGGACACTGAAGCTTTCTTT; CDR3aa: CASSLKGGEAWKDTEAFF
abundance: -; v_gene: TRBV10-2; j_gene: TRBJ1-5; d_gene: -; CDR3nt: TGCGCCAGCAGTGCCTCGGGGGGGGACCTTGGGCCCCAGCATTTT; CDR3aa: CASSASGGDLGPQHF
abundance: -; v_gene: TRBV6-2/TRBV6-3; j_gene: TRBJ2-1; d_gene: TRBD2; CDR3nt: TGTGCCAGCAGTGCCAGCGGGGGGGCCTTGTATGAGCAGTTCTTC; CDR3aa: CASSASGGALYEQFF
abundance: -; v_gene: TRBV18; j_gene: TRBJ1-6; d_gene: TRBD1; CDR3nt: TGTGCCAGCTCACCACTACCGGGACAGGAGTATTCACCCCTCCACTTT; CDR3aa: CASSPLPGQEYSPLHF
abundance: few; v_gene: TRBV6-4; j_gene: TRBJ2-3; d_gene: -; CDR3nt: TGTGCCAGCAGTGACTCGGGGGGGGCCACAGATACGCAGTATTTT; CDR3aa: CASSDSGGATDTQYF
abundance: -; v_gene: TRBV5-1; j_gene: TRBJ1-3; d_gene: -; CDR3nt: TGCGCCAGCACTCCGGACAGTTCGCACTCTGGAAACACCATATATTTT; CDR3aa: CASTPDSSHSGNTIYF
abundance: -; v_gene: TRBV15; j_gene: TRBJ1-2; d_gene: -; CDR3nt: TGTGCCTCCAGCTTGCAGGGCTATGGCTACACCTTC; CDR3aa: CASSLQGYGYTF
abundance: -; v_gene: TRBV30; j_gene: TRBJ1-1; d_gene: -; CDR3nt: TGTGCCTGGAGTGACAGGGCTGAAGCTTTCTTT; CDR3aa: CAWSDRAEAFF
abundance: -; v_gene: TRBV7-2; j_gene: TRBJ2-2; d_gene: TRBD2; CDR3nt: TGTGCCAGCAGTTATAGCGGGGGGGCCTCCGGGGAGCTGTTTTTT; CDR3aa: CASSYSGGASGELFF
abundance: -; v_gene: TRBV6-5; j_gene: TRBJ1-3; d_gene: -; CDR3nt: TGTGCCAGCACCGAGGCAGGGGCTGGAAACACCATATATTTT; CDR3aa: CASTEAGAGNTIYF
abundance: -; v_gene: TRBV19; j_gene: TRBJ1-5; d_gene: TRBD1; CDR3nt: TGTGCCAGTAGTAAAAGGACAGGGGGCCGTAATCAGCCCCAGCATTTT; CDR3aa: CASSKRTGGRNQPQHF
abundance: -; v_gene: TRBV11-2; j_gene: TRBJ2-3; d_gene: -; CDR3nt: TGTGCCAGCAGCCACCCGGGAAGTACGCAGTATTTT; CDR3aa: CASSHPGSTQYF
abundance: -; v_gene: TRBV7-8; j_gene: TRBJ1-2; d_gene: TRBD1; CDR3nt: TGTGCCAGCAGCCTACAGGGGGAAGGCTACACCTTC; CDR3aa: CASSLQGEGYTF
abundance: -; v_gene: TRBV5-1; j_gene: TRBJ1-4; d_gene: -; CDR3nt: TGCGCCAGCAGCCCCGGGATCTTCAATGAAAAACTGTTTTTT; CDR3aa: CASSPGIFNEKLFF